This TCR beta chain was identified during a study of CD8 T cells in Susac syndrome. RNA was extracted with the RNeasy kit, and a quantity of roughly 0.5 to 1 ug was reverse transcribed using random hexamers. From the immunoSEQ multiplex PCR reads, TCRdb called clonotypes with MiXCR, one entry per CDR3 protein. The sample yields approximately 150,000 distinct CDR3 sequences, 94% seen once. The ends were cut back, 3 bases at V and 5 bases at J, with 22 bases in the middle. CDR3 length: 17 residues. The sequencing sample was made of CD4+ T cells from PBMCs. The TCR sequence derives from a human donor with multiple sclerosis. The rearrangement links TRBV23-1 to TRBJ1-1; possible D gene TRBD1, 6 bases. TRBV23-1 falls under the ORF class, with uncertain function. The CDR3 DNA reads TGCGCCAGCAGTCATCCCAGGGTAAGGGGGGGCGGAACTGAAGCTTTCTTT. The encoded protein is CASSHPRVRGGGTEAFF.